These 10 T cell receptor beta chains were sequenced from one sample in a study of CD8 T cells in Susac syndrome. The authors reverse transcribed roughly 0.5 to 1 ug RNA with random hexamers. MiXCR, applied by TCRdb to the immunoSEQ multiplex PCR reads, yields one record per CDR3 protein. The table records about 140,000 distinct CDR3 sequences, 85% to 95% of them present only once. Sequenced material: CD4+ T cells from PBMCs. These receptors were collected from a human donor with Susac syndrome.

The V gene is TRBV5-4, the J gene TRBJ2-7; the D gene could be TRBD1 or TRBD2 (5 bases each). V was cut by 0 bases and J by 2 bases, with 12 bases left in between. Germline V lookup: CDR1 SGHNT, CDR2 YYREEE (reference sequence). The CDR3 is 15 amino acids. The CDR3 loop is CASSLVTGPTYEQYF. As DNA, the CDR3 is TGTGCCAGCAGCTTGGTAACGGGGCCTACCTACGAGCAGTACTTC.

The CDR3 sequence is CSALLARGTDTQYF. The CDR3, as DNA: TGCAGTGCTTTACTAGCGAGGGGAACAGATACGCAGTATTTT. The chain couples TRBV20-1 to TRBJ2-3; TRBD2 agrees at 7 bases. J lost 3 bases, V lost 5 bases, and 8 bases had no gene match. CDR3 size: 14 residues. CDR1 and CDR2 from the germline V gene are DFQATT and SNEGSKA (reference sequence).

CDR3 amino acids: CASSSHGLGSPLHF. CDR3 sequence (DNA): TGTGCCAGCAGTTCGCACGGCTTGGGATCACCCCTCCACTTT. The gene calls are TRBV12-3 or TRBV12-4 and TRBJ1-6; D is undetermined. V gave up 4 bases and J gave up 10 bases, with 14 bases separating them. CDR3 length equals 14 residues.

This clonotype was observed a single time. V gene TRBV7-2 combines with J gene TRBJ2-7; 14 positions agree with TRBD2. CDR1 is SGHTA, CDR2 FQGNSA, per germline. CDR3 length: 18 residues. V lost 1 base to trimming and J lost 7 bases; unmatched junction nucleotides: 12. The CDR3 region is CASSLGGRLAGGPGEQYF. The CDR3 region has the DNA TGTGCCAGCAGCTTAGGTGGGAGACTAGCGGGAGGGCCAGGGGAGCAGTACTTC. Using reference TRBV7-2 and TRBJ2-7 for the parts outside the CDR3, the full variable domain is GAGVSQSPSNKVTEKGKDVELRCDPISGHTALYWYRQSLGQGLEFLIYFQGNSAPDKSGLPSDRFSAERTGGSVSTLTIQRTQQEDSAVYLCASSLGGRLAGGPGEQYFGPGTRLTVT.

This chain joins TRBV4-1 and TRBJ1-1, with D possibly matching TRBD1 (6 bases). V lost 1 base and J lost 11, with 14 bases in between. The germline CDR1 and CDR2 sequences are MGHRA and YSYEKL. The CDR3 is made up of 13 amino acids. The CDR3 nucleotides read TGCGCCAGCAGCCAAGTGGGGACACGCGCGGCTTTCTTT. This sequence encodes CASSQVGTRAAFF.

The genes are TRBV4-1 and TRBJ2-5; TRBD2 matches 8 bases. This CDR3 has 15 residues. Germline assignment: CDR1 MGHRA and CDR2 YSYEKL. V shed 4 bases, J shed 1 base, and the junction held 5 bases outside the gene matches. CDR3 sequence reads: CASSRLAGSQETQYF. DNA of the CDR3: TGCGCCAGCAGCCGCCTAGCGGGTAGCCAAGAGACCCAGTACTTC.

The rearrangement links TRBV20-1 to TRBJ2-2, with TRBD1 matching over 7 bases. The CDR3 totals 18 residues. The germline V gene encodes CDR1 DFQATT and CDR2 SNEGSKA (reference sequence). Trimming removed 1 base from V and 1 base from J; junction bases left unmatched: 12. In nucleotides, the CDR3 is TGCAGTGCTAGAGGGGGATACCTAGGACAGGAGAACACCGGGGAGCTGTTTTTT. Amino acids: CSARGGYLGQENTGELFF.

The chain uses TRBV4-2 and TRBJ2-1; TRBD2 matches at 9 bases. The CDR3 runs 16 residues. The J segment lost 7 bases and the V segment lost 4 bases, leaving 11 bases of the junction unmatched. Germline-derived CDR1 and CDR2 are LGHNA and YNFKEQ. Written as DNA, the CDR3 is TGTGCCAGCAGCCCCCGGGGTAGCGGGAGCGCGAATGAGCAGTTCTTC. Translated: CASSPRGSGSANEQFF.

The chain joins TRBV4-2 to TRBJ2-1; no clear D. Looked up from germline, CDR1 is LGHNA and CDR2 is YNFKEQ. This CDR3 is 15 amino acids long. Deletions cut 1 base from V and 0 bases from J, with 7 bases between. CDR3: CASSQASSSYNEQFF. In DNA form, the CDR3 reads TGTGCCAGCAGCCAAGCCAGTAGCTCCTACAATGAGCAGTTCTTC.

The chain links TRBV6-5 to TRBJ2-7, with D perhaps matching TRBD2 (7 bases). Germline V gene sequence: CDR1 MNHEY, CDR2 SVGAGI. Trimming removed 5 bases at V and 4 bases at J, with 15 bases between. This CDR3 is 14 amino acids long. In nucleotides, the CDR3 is TGTGCCAGCAGTCGGAGCGAGGGGGGGTACGAGCAGTACTTC. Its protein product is CASSRSEGGYEQYF.